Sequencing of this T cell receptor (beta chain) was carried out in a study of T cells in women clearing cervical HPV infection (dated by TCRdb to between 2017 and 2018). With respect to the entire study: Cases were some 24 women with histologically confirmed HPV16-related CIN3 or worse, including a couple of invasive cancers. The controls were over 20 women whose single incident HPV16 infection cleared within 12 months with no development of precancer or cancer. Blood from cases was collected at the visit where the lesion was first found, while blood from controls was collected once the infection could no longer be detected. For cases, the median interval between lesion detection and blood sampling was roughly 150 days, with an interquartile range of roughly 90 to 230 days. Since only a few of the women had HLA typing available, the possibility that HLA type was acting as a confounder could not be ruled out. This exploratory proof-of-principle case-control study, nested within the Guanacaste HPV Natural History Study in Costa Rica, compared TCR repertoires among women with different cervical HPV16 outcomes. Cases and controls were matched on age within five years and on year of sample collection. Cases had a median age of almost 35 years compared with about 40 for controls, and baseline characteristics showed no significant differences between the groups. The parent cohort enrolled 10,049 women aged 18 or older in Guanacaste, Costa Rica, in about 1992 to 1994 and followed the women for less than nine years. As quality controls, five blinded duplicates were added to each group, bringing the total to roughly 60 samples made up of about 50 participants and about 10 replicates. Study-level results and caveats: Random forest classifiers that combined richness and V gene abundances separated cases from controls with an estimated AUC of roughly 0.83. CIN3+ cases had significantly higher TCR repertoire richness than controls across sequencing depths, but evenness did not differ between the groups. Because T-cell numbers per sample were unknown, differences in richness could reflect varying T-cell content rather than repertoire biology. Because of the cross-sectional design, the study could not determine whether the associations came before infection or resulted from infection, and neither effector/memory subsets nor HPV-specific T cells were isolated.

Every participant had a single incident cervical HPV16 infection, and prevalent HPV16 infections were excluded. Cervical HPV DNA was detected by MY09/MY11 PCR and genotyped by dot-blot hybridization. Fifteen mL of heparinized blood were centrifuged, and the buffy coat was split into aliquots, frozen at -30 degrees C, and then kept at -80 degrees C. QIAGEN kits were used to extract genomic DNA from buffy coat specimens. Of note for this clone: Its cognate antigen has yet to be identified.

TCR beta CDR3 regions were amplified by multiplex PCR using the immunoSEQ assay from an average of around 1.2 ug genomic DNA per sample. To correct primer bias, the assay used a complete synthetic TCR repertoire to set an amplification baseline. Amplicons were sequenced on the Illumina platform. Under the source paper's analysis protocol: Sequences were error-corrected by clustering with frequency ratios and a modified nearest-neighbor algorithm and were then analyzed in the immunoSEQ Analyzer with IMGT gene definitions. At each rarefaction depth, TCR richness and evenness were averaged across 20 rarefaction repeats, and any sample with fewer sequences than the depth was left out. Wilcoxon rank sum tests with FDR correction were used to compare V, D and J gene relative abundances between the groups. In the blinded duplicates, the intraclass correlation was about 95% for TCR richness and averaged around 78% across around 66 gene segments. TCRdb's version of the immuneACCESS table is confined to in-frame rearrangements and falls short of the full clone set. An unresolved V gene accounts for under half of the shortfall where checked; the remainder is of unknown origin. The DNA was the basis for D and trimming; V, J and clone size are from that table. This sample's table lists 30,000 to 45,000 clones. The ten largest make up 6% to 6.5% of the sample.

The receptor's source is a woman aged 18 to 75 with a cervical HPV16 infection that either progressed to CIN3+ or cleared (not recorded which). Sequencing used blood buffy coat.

The DNA read from the CDR3 is TGTGCCAGCTCACCGCAGGGACAAGAGACC. Translation gives CASSPQGQET. The entire CDR3 reads CASSPQGQETQYF. The chain is assembled from TRBV18 and TRBJ2-5, with a tentative D gene TRBD1 over 5 matching bases. The observed sequence ends 3 residues before the CDR3 terminus, with the missing tail filled in from the germline J gene. CDR1 KGHSH and CDR2 LQKENI were looked up in the germline V gene. Trimming costs V 3 bases and J 2 bases, and their ends lie 7 bases apart. From cysteine to phenylalanine, the CDR3 is 13 amino acids long. The DNA covers only part of the CDR3, 30 bases in frame from base 1.